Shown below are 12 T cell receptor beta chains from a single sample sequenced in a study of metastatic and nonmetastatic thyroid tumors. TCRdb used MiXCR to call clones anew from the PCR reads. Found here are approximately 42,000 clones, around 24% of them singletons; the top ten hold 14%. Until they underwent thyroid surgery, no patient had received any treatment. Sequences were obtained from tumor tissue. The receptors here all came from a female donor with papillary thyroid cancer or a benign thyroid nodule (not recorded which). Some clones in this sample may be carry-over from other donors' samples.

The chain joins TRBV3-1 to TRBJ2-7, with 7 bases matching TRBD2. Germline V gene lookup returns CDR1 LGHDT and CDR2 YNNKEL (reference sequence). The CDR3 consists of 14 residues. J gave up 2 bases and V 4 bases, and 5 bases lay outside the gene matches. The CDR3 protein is CASSRGRGTYEQYF. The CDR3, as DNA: TGTGCCAGCAGCCGAGGGCGGGGGACCTACGAGCAGTACTTC.

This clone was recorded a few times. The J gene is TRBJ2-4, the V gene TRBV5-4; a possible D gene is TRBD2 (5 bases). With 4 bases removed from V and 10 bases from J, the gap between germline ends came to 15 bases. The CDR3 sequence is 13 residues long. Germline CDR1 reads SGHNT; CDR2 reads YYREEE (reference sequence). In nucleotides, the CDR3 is TGTGCCAGCAGCCCCGTTGGAGGAGCAATTCAGTACTTC. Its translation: CASSPVGGAIQYF. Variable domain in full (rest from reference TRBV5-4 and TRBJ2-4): ETGVTQSPTHLIKTRGQQVTLRCSSQSGHNTVSWYQQALGQGPQFIFQYYREEENGRGNFPPRFSGLQFPNYSSELNVNALELDDSALYLCASSPVGGAIQYFGAGTRLSVL.

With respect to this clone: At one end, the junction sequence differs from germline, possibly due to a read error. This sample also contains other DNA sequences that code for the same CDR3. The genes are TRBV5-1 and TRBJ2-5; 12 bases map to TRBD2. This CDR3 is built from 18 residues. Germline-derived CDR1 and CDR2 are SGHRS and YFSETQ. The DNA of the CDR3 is TGCGCCAGCAGCTTAGGGCCTAGCGGGAGGGCAAAAGGAGAGACACAGTACTTC. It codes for CASSLGPSGRAKGETQYF.

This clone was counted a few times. The CDR3 coding sequence is TGTGCCCTCACATCAGGTCGCACCGGGGAGCTGTTTTTT. Translated: CALTSGRTGELFF. V gene TRBV19 combines with J gene TRBJ2-2; D remains unclear. Per germline, CDR1 LNHDA and CDR2 SQIVND (reference sequence). V was pared by 11 bases and J by 4 bases, with 14 bases between. This CDR3 region has 13 residues.

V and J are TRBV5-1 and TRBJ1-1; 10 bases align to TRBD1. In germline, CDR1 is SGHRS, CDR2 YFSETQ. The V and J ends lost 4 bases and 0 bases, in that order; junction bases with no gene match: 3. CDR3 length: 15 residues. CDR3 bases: TGCGCCAGCAGCGGGACAGGGGCCGTGAACACTGAAGCTTTCTTT. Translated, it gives CASSGTGAVNTEAFF. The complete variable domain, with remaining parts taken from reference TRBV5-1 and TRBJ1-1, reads KAGVTQTPRYLIKTRGQQVTLSCSPISGHRSVSWYQQTPGQGLQFLFEYFSETQRNKGNFPGRFSGRQFSNSRSEMNVSTLELGDSALYLCASSGTGAVNTEAFFGQGTRLTVV.

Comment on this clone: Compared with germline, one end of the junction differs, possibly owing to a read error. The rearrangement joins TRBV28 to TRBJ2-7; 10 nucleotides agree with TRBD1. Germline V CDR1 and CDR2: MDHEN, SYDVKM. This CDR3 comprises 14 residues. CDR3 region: CTSSPTGTGDEQYF. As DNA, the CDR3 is TGTACCAGCAGCCCAACCGGGACAGGGGACGAGCAGTACTTC.

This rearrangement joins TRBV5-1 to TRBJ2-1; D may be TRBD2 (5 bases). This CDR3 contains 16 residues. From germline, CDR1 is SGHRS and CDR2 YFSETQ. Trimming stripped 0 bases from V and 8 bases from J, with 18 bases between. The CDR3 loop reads CASSLEQSPRADEQFF. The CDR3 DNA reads TGCGCCAGCAGCTTGGAGCAGTCCCCTCGAGCGGATGAGCAGTTCTTC.

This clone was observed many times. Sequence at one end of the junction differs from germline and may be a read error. CDR3 residues: CASSPLSPTTNEKLLF. The CDR3 DNA reads TGTGCCAGCTCACCACTGAGTCCTACAACTAATGAAAAACTGCTTTTT. The chain uses TRBV18 and TRBJ1-4; D not resolved. CDR3 length: 16 amino acids. From germline, CDR1 is KGHSH and CDR2 LQKENI.

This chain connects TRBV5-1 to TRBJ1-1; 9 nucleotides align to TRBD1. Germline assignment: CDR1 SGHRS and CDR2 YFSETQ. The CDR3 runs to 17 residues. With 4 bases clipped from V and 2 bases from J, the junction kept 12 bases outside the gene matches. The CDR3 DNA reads TGCGCCAGCAGCCCGGGTGGGGGACAGGGACGTAACACTGAAGCTTTCTTT. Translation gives CASSPGGGQGRNTEAFF.

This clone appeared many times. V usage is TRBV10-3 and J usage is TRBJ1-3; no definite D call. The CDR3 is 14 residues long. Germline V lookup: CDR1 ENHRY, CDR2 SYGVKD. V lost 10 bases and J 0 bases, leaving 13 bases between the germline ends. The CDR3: CATTPRSSGNTIYF. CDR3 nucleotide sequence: TGTGCCACGACCCCCCGGAGCTCTGGAAACACCATATATTTT.

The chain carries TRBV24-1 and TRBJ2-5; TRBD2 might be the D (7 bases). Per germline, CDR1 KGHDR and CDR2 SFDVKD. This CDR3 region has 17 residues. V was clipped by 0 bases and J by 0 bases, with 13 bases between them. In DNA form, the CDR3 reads TGTGCCACCAGTGATTTGGGGGGGCTAGCGGACCAAGAGACCCAGTACTTC. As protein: CATSDLGGLADQETQYF.

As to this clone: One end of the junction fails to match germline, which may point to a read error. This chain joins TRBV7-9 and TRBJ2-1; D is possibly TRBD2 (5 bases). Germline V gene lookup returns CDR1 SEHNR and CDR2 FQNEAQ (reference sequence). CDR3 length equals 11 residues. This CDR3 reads CASSSPRDKVF. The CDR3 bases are TGTGCCAGCAGCTCTCCCCGGGATAAGGTCTTC.